One sample yielded the 16 T cell receptor beta chains listed below, sequenced in a study of human T cells and chemical hapten exposure (dated by TCRdb to the early 2020s). To prepare the library, RACE was applied. These reads were obtained on a NextSeq 500. TCRdb passed the public sequencing reads through fastp at Q25 and MiXCR, retaining productive beta sequences. Rows merge per CDR3 protein into single entries with the most common DNA and genes. The sample contains 150,000 to 200,000 distinct CDR3 sequences, 20% to 25% of them found a single time. The top ten clones comprise under 7% of the sample. Sample time point, as interpreted from the label and publication: patch test 1, 2 weeks after DPC sensitization. Explained via the paper, the treatment or condition label denotes: therapeutic diphenylcyclopropenone sensitization with weekly scalp DPC. The material sequenced was whole blood, taken in connection with sensitization to the hapten diphenylcyclopropenone (DPC). The receptors derive from a woman aged 45-65 years with alopecia areata. Some clones in this sample may be carry-over from other donors' samples.

This CDR3 is CASSFKGAETQYF. CDR3 DNA sequence: TGTGCCAGCAGCTTTAAGGGAGCGGAGACCCAGTACTTC. V and J are TRBV7-2 and TRBJ2-5; D possibly corresponds to TRBD2 (5 bases). Trimming took 3 bases from V and 5 from J, leaving 10 bases between them. CDR1 SGHTA and CDR2 FQGNSA come from the germline V gene. This CDR3 comprises 13 residues.

The V and J genes are TRBV27 and TRBJ1-4; 11 bases match TRBD1. V gave up 5 bases and J gave up 8 bases; unmatched junction bases: 7. CDR3 length equals 15 residues. The germline CDR1 and CDR2 sequences are MNHEY and SMNVEV (reference sequence). This CDR3 reads CASSLLGQGDEKLFF. The CDR3 DNA follows: TGTGCCAGCAGTCTATTGGGACAGGGGGACGAAAAACTGTTTTTT.

This sequence joins TRBV2 and TRBJ1-2; D may be TRBD1 (6 bases). Trimming cost V 0 bases and J 4 bases, with 12 bases left between them. Germline-derived CDR1 and CDR2 are SNHLY and FYNNEI. The CDR3 extends over 15 amino acids. CDR3 in DNA: TGTGCCAGCAGTGAAGCTCCCAGGGGTCTCTATGGCTACACCTTC. The encoded protein is CASSEAPRGLYGYTF.

This clonotype has only a few counts. The chain combines TRBV29-1 with TRBJ1-2, with TRBD1 as a possible D gene (5 bases). CDR1 and CDR2 (germline): SQVTM, ANQGSEA. The CDR3 is 11 amino acids. The CDR3 nucleotides are TGCGGGAGTGGGGGATCCGATGGCTACACCTTC. It is translated as CGSGGSDGYTF.

This clonotype came up a few times. This chain uses TRBV6-1 with TRBJ1-5, with 8 bases fitting TRBD1. This CDR3 has 15 residues. With 8 bases clipped from V and 0 bases from J, the junction kept 6 bases outside the gene matches. Germline V lookup: CDR1 MNHNS, CDR2 SASEGT. In nucleotides, the CDR3 is TGTGCCAGCGGATCCGGGACAGGTAGCAATCAGCCCCAGCATTTT. Residues: CASGSGTGSNQPQHF.

This clonotype was counted at least ten times. This sequence joins TRBV12-3 or TRBV12-4 and TRBJ2-1; D is ambiguous. The ends were cut back, 3 bases at V and 9 bases at J, with 15 bases in the middle. CDR3 length equals 14 residues. CDR3 region: CASSLLVSRAEQFF. The CDR3 DNA reads as TGTGCCAGCAGTTTGTTAGTGAGTCGCGCTGAGCAGTTCTTC.

The chain carries TRBV27 and TRBJ1-2; 7 nucleotides align to TRBD1. Germline V gene lookup returns CDR1 MNHEY and CDR2 SMNVEV (reference sequence). The J segment lost 4 bases and the V segment lost 3 bases, leaving 8 bases of the junction unmatched. This CDR3 comprises 15 residues. The CDR3 sequence is CASSFRGAPGYGYTF. CDR3 in DNA: TGTGCCAGCAGTTTCAGGGGGGCGCCTGGCTATGGCTACACCTTC.

This clonotype came up a few times. The chain employs TRBV3-1 and TRBJ2-5; no clear D gene. V was clipped by 0 bases and J by 7 bases, with 6 bases between them. Germline V gives CDR1 LGHDT, CDR2 YNNKEL (reference sequence). This CDR3 comprises 12 residues. The CDR3 DNA reads TGTGCCAGCAGCCAAGATCAGGCGACCCAGTACTTC. Its protein product is CASSQDQATQYF.

The chain combines TRBV29-1 with TRBJ2-4, with TRBD2 matching over 11 bases. Per germline, CDR1 SQVTM and CDR2 ANQGSEA. This CDR3 region has 17 residues. Germline trimming cut 7 bases from V and 2 bases from J; bases unmatched to any gene: 13. CDR3 sequence reads: CSATLNSGRAPKNIQYF. The CDR3 DNA reads TGCAGCGCCACCCTAAATAGCGGGAGGGCCCCCAAAAACATTCAGTACTTC.

This rearrangement joins TRBV10-3 to TRBJ1-2; a weak D match, TRBD1 (5 bases). This CDR3 is 16 amino acids long. Germline CDR1 and CDR2: ENHRY and SYGVKD. The ends were cut back, 2 bases at V and 6 bases at J, with 19 bases in the middle. DNA of the CDR3: TGTGCCATCAGTGAGCCGGGTGGGGGTGTTGTCGATGGCTACACCTTC. It is translated as CAISEPGGGVVDGYTF.

This chain uses TRBV13 with TRBJ2-3; D unresolved. Deletions cut 0 bases from V and 0 bases from J, with 7 bases between. The CDR3 extends over 15 amino acids. Germline CDR1 PRHDT, CDR2 FYEKMQ (reference sequence). The DNA for the CDR3 is TGTGCCAGCAGCTTAGGGGGCCTAAGCACAGATACGCAGTATTTT. It yields the protein CASSLGGLSTDTQYF.

This chain connects TRBV19 to TRBJ1-2, with D perhaps TRBD1 (6 bases). V lost 7 bases and J 5 bases, leaving 17 bases between the germline ends. This CDR3 is built from 14 residues. CDR1 is LNHDA, CDR2 SQIVND, per germline (reference sequence). CDR3 residues: CASTTLQGLYGYTF. Written as DNA, the CDR3 is TGTGCCAGTACGACACTTCAGGGGCTTTATGGCTACACCTTC.

This clonotype appeared a few times. The V call is TRBV6-5, the J call TRBJ1-4; a possible D gene is TRBD1 (6 bases). The germline gives CDR1 MNHEY, CDR2 SVGAGI. CDR3 size: 15 residues. The V end was cut by 7 bases, the J end by 5 bases, with 17 bases between. The CDR3: CASKGGGQGNEKLFF. The DNA for the CDR3 is TGTGCCAGCAAAGGGGGAGGCCAGGGGAATGAAAAACTGTTTTTT.

The J gene is TRBJ2-1, the V gene TRBV5-6; D call uncertain. Germline CDR1 and CDR2: SGHDT and YYEEEE. V dropped 4 bases and J dropped 9 bases, with 26 bases sitting between them. The CDR3 sequence is 17 residues long. Written as DNA, the CDR3 is TGTGCCAGCAGCCTCGAAATATACACGGAGAGGATGGCTGAGCAGTTCTTC. As protein: CASSLEIYTERMAEQFF. The full variable domain, in which reference TRBV5-6 and TRBJ2-1 provide the parts outside the CDR3, is DAGVTQSPTHLIKTRGQQVTLRCSPKSGHDTVSWYQQALGQGPQFIFQYYEEEERQRGNFPDRFSGHQFPNYSSELNVNALLLGDSALYLCASSLEIYTERMAEQFFGPGTRLTVL.

The rearrangement joins TRBV11-2 to TRBJ1-2; tentatively, D is TRBD1 (5 bases). The CDR3 has 15 residues. Per the germline V gene, CDR1 is SGHAT and CDR2 is FQNNGV. V was shortened by 4 bases and J by 4 bases, with 16 bases between the two germline ends. CDR3 sequence reads: CASSSRDSAPYGYTF. CDR3 DNA: TGTGCCAGCAGCTCCCGGGACTCAGCCCCCTATGGCTACACCTTC.

J is TRBJ2-1 and V is TRBV24-1, with 7 bases lining up with TRBD1. Germline CDR1 and CDR2: KGHDR and SFDVKD. This CDR3 has 12 residues. Trimming cost V 5 bases and J 8 bases; bases outside gene matches: 2. The CDR3 DNA reads as TGTGCCACCAGTGCGGGACAGTATGAGCAGTTCTTC. Residues: CATSAGQYEQFF.